The rows below give T cell receptor beta chains drawn from one sample of a study of response to subunit inactivated influenza vaccine. TCRdb fed the RT-PCR reads into MiXCR, producing one record per CDR3 protein. The sample consists of about 570,000 distinct CDR3 sequences, over 9% of them appearing once. These data were also reused for a study on T cells expressing NK-cell markers.

The input for sequencing was PBMCs from blood, taken on the day of vaccination. The source of these receptors is a middle-aged man who received an inactivated influenza vaccine. Both conserved end residues are part of each CDR3. D genes are given only for firm matches. The size of a clone is reported for some rows only, either as once, few or many, or as a class for expanded clones.

J	D	size	V	DNA	CDR3
TRBJ2-1	NA	few	TRBV9	TGTGCCAGCAGCGCGGGACTTCTCCGCGATGAGCAGTTCTTC	CASSAGLLRDEQFF
TRBJ1-1	NA	NA	TRBV7-2	TGTGCCAGCAGCTTTAACGGTCTGAACACTGAAGCTTTCTTT	CASSFNGLNTEAFF
TRBJ1-1	TRBD1	NA	TRBV4-1	TGCGCCAGCAGCCGAGCCGGACAGGGGAGCACTGAAGCTTTCTTT	CASSRAGQGSTEAFF
TRBJ2-2	TRBD2	few	TRBV20-1	TGCAGTACCCTAGCGGGAGGGAGCACCGGGGAGCTGTTTTTT	CSTLAGGSTGELFF
TRBJ2-1	TRBD2	few	TRBV15	TGTGCCACCAGCAGCGGCGGGAGGGCCAATGAGCAGTTCTTC	CATSSGGRANEQFF
TRBJ1-1	NA	few	TRBV4-1	TGCGCCAGCAGCCACAGGTACACTGAAGCTTTCTTT	CASSHRYTEAFF
TRBJ2-3	TRBD2	NA	TRBV30	TGTGCCTGGAGAAGAGCGGGGGGATTAGATACGCAGTATTTT	CAWRRAGGLDTQYF
TRBJ1-1	NA	many	TRBV28	TGTGCCAGCTGGCCCGGGGGGGCGTGGACTGAAGCTTTCTTT	CASWPGGAWTEAFF
TRBJ2-1	NA	many	TRBV7-2	TGTGCCAGCAGCTTAGCCCCGCAACAGTACAATGAGCAGTTCTTC	CASSLAPQQYNEQFF
TRBJ1-5	NA	few	TRBV27	TGTGCCAGCAGTTTAACGTGGAAACCGGGAGAGCCCCAGCATTTT	CASSLTWKPGEPQHF
TRBJ2-1	TRBD1	many	TRBV4-2	TGTGCCAGCAGCCAGGCCACAGGGGAAAGGCAGTTCTTC	CASSQATGERQFF
TRBJ1-5	NA	NA	TRBV7-8	TGTGCCAGCACCCCGGGCTATCAGCCCCAGCATTTT	CASTPGYQPQHF
TRBJ1-1	NA	NA	TRBV5-1	TGCGCCAGCAGCTCTGGAGGCGGTGAAGCTTTCTTT	CASSSGGGEAFF
TRBJ1-2	NA	NA	TRBV3-1	TGTGCCAGCAGCGAATCGGGCAGGGGAGACGGCTACACCTTC	CASSESGRGDGYTF
TRBJ2-3	TRBD2	few	TRBV7-2	TGTGCCAGCAGCCGTCCGGGGACTAGCCGCAACACAGATACGCAGTATTTT	CASSRPGTSRNTDTQYF
TRBJ2-7	TRBD1	NA	TRBV5-1	TGCGCCAGCAGCTCCCCCGGGACAGGGTATTACGAGCAGTACTTC	CASSSPGTGYYEQYF
TRBJ1-2	TRBD1	NA	TRBV20-1	TGCAGTGCTCAGTCGGGACAGGGGAAGACCTATGGCTACACCTTC	CSAQSGQGKTYGYTF
TRBJ2-1	NA	NA	TRBV6-2/TRBV6-3	TGTGCCAGCAGTTACGGCGGGACTTACAATGAGCAGTTCTTC	CASSYGGTYNEQFF
TRBJ2-7	NA	few	TRBV7-9	TGTGCCAGCAGCTTATTGGGTAACCTCTACGAGCAGTACTTC	CASSLLGNLYEQYF
TRBJ1-4	TRBD1	NA	TRBV20-1	TGCAGTGCGCATACAGGGGTGAACGAAAAACTGTTTTTT	CSAHTGVNEKLFF
TRBJ2-1	NA	few	TRBV7-9	TGTGCCAGCAGCTTATACGGAGGCAATGAGCAGTTCTTC	CASSLYGGNEQFF
TRBJ1-4	TRBD1	many	TRBV6-5	TGTGCCAGCAGTTACCGGGACAGGGGTGAAAAACTGTTTTTT	CASSYRDRGEKLFF
TRBJ2-1	NA	few	TRBV7-2	TGTGCCAGCAGCTTAGGCGTAGGAGGATCCTACAATGAGCAGTTCTTC	CASSLGVGGSYNEQFF
TRBJ2-3	TRBD2	many	TRBV11-2	TGTGCCAGCAGCTTAAGTCTAGCGGGAACCGATACGCAGTATTTT	CASSLSLAGTDTQYF
TRBJ1-4	TRBD1	few	TRBV30	TGTGCCTGGAGTGTGTCACCGGGACAGGGTGGTGAAAAACTGTTTTTT	CAWSVSPGQGGEKLFF
TRBJ1-1	TRBD1	NA	TRBV6-2/TRBV6-3	TGTGCCAGCATTCTAACAGGGGCGAACACTGAAGCTTTCTTT	CASILTGANTEAFF
TRBJ2-1	NA	NA	TRBV20-1	TGCAGTGCTCCACCTCAGGGGGGGTACAATGAGCAGTTCTTC	CSAPPQGGYNEQFF
TRBJ1-1	NA	NA	TRBV18	TGTGCCAGCTCACCATCTCGAGGGAACACTATGAACACTGAAGCTTTCTTT	CASSPSRGNTMNTEAFF
TRBJ1-6	TRBD1	NA	TRBV3-1	TGTGCCAGCAGCCAAGAAACAGGGGTTAATTCACCCCTCCACTTT	CASSQETGVNSPLHF
TRBJ1-5	NA	NA	TRBV5-1	TGCGCCAGCAGCAGGGAGGCAGGTTACAATCAGCCCCAGCATTTT	CASSREAGYNQPQHF
TRBJ2-4	NA	many	TRBV28	TGTGCCAGCAGCTCACCCCGAACTCGTCCGGGAAACATTCAGTACTTC	CASSSPRTRPGNIQYF
TRBJ2-3	NA	few	TRBV30	TGTGCCTGGAGTGTAGGTAGCAGCACAGATACGCAGTATTTT	CAWSVGSSTDTQYF
TRBJ1-6	TRBD1	NA	TRBV12-3/TRBV12-4	TGTGCCAGCTGGTTAGGGGGCGATTCACCCCTCCACTTT	CASWLGGDSPLHF
TRBJ2-5	NA	few	TRBV7-2	TGTGCCAGCAGCTCACAGGCAGGGAGGCAAGAGACCCAGTACTTC	CASSSQAGRQETQYF
TRBJ2-3	NA	many	TRBV4-2	TGTGCCAGCAGCCAAGATTGGCAGGGCCCAGATACGCAGTATTTT	CASSQDWQGPDTQYF
TRBJ2-1	TRBD2	NA	TRBV28	TGTGCCACCGCAACGACTAGCACGAATGAGCAGTTCTTC	CATATTSTNEQFF
TRBJ2-7	TRBD1	NA	TRBV3-1	TGTGCCAGCAGCCTTACCTCGGGACAGACGTACGAGCAGTACTTC	CASSLTSGQTYEQYF
TRBJ1-1	TRBD1	few	TRBV20-1	TGCAGTGCTCCGGACAGGGAGCACACTGAAGCTTTCTTT	CSAPDREHTEAFF
TRBJ2-2	NA	many	TRBV5-1	TGCGCCAGCAGCTCTGACCCGAACACCGGGGAGCTGTTTTTT	CASSSDPNTGELFF
TRBJ2-2	TRBD2	NA	TRBV11-2	TGTGCCAGCAGCTTAGCACTAGCGGTCACCGGGGAGCTGTTTTTT	CASSLALAVTGELFF
TRBJ2-3	NA	few	TRBV10-3	TGTGCCATCAGTGAGCTGACAGATACGCAGTATTTT	CAISELTDTQYF
TRBJ2-5	NA	NA	TRBV4-1	TGCGCCAGCAGCCAAGATCCTACGGGGACCCAGTACTTC	CASSQDPTGTQYF
TRBJ2-7	TRBD2	few	TRBV5-5	TGTGCCAGCAGCGGGGGACTAGCGGAACCCTACGAGCAGTACTTC	CASSGGLAEPYEQYF
TRBJ2-1	NA	many	TRBV5-1	TGCGCCAGCGGGGTTTCGGGGGAGTACAATGAGCAGTTCTTC	CASGVSGEYNEQFF
TRBJ2-1	NA	few	TRBV28	TGTGCCAGCAGTTTAACAGGCCCCGTCGCGGACAATGAGCAGTTCTTC	CASSLTGPVADNEQFF
TRBJ2-5	NA	NA	TRBV7-9	TGTGCCAGCAGCTTAGCCGAGGGGAAGTTGGAGACCCAGTACTTC	CASSLAEGKLETQYF
TRBJ2-1	NA	many	TRBV15	TGTGCCACCAGCAGAGATTTCCTCGAGCAGTTCTTC	CATSRDFLEQFF
TRBJ2-3	TRBD2	many	TRBV12-3/TRBV12-4	TGTGCCAGCAATCCTAGCGGGGGGGCAGCAGATACGCAGTATTTT	CASNPSGGAADTQYF
TRBJ2-3	NA	NA	TRBV5-1	TGCGCCAGCAGCGAGACAGGCCGAGACAACACAGATACGCAGTATTTT	CASSETGRDNTDTQYF
TRBJ2-7	TRBD2	few	TRBV19	TGTGCCAGTAGTCTGACTGTGGCGGGAGTCTACGAGCAGTACTTC	CASSLTVAGVYEQYF
TRBJ1-2	NA	many	TRBV6-2/TRBV6-3	TGTGCCAGCAGTATGAAGATTAACTATGGCTACACCTTC	CASSMKINYGYTF
TRBJ2-5	TRBD1	NA	TRBV5-1	TGCGCCAGCAGCTCGATGAACAGGGGTTTTGGAGAGACCCAGTACTTC	CASSSMNRGFGETQYF
TRBJ2-5	TRBD2	few	TRBV5-1	TGCGCCAGCAGGGGGGGGGGATTAACAGAAGAGACCCAGTACTTC	CASRGGGLTEETQYF
TRBJ2-3	TRBD2	few	TRBV20-1	TGCAGTGCTGGAGAACCTAGCGGGAGAACGCAGTATTTT	CSAGEPSGRTQYF
TRBJ2-1	TRBD2	few	TRBV27	TGTGCCAGCAGTTTATGGCCACCCACTAGCGGGAGGGGTTACAATGAGCAGTTCTTC	CASSLWPPTSGRGYNEQFF